This is a list of T cell receptor beta chains from one sample in a study of Graves' ophthalmopathy and Graves' hyperthyroidism. TCRdb reprocessed the multiplex PCR reads via MiXCR and lists one record per CDR3 protein. The sample yields a few hundred thousand distinct CDR3 sequences, around 20% seen once. Sequenced: peripheral blood. The receptors here all came from a woman between 18 and 30 years old with stable Graves' hyperthyroidism. The CDR3 runs from the conserved cysteine through the conserved F or W. The D gene is left open where the match is weak. Rows give clone size only sometimes, using once, few, many, or a class for an expanded clone.

cdr3_length: 14
j_call: TRBJ1-1
clone_size: many
d_call: TRBD1
v_call: TRBV6-1
cdr3_aa: CVSARDRGQDEAFF
cdr3_nt: TGTGTCAGCGCCCGGGACAGGGGGCAGGATGAAGCTTTCTTT

cdr3_length: 14
j_call: TRBJ1-3
clone_size: many
d_call: TRBD1
v_call: TRBV7-2
cdr3_aa: CASSLGDSGNTIYF
cdr3_nt: TGTGCCAGCAGCTTAGGGGACAGCGGAAACACCATATATTTT

cdr3_length: 13
j_call: TRBJ1-1
clone_size: few
d_call: -
v_call: TRBV4-3
cdr3_aa: CASSQDGRSGAFF
cdr3_nt: TGCGCCAGCAGCCAAGATGGGAGGAGTGGAGCTTTCTTT

cdr3_length: 13
j_call: TRBJ1-1
clone_size: -
d_call: -
v_call: TRBV3-1
cdr3_aa: CASSRRIGTEAFF
cdr3_nt: TGTGCCAGCAGCCGACGAATTGGCACTGAAGCTTTCTTT

cdr3_length: 15
j_call: TRBJ1-2
clone_size: many
d_call: -
v_call: TRBV7-2
cdr3_aa: CASSSGGAQNYGYTF
cdr3_nt: TGTGCCAGCAGCTCTGGGGGGGCTCAGAACTATGGCTACACCTTC

cdr3_length: 13
j_call: TRBJ1-1
clone_size: many
d_call: -
v_call: TRBV20-1
cdr3_aa: CSAFQGSNTEAFF
cdr3_nt: TGCAGTGCCTTCCAGGGCTCTAACACTGAAGCTTTCTTT

cdr3_length: 15
j_call: TRBJ2-7
clone_size: many
d_call: TRBD2
v_call: TRBV6-4
cdr3_aa: CASSVPLAGDYEQYF
cdr3_nt: TGTGCCAGCAGTGTCCCTCTAGCGGGCGATTACGAGCAGTACTTC

cdr3_length: 13
j_call: TRBJ2-7
clone_size: many
d_call: -
v_call: TRBV6-2/TRBV6-3
cdr3_aa: CASRDRVRYEQYF
cdr3_nt: TGTGCCAGCAGAGACAGAGTTCGATACGAGCAGTACTTC

cdr3_length: 16
j_call: TRBJ2-7
clone_size: medium-sized
d_call: -
v_call: TRBV7-2
cdr3_aa: CASSLAGAGSSYEQYF
cdr3_nt: TGTGCCAGCAGCTTAGCCGGGGCGGGAAGCTCCTACGAGCAGTACTTC

cdr3_length: 13
j_call: TRBJ2-7
clone_size: -
d_call: -
v_call: TRBV28
cdr3_aa: CASLGRRRGEQYF
cdr3_nt: TGTGCCAGCTTAGGCAGGCGGAGAGGGGAGCAGTACTTC

cdr3_length: 13
j_call: TRBJ2-7
clone_size: -
d_call: -
v_call: TRBV11-2
cdr3_aa: CASSLTGMGEQYF
cdr3_nt: TGTGCCAGCAGCTTAACAGGGATGGGCGAGCAGTACTTC

cdr3_length: 16
j_call: TRBJ1-4
clone_size: -
d_call: -
v_call: TRBV7-8
cdr3_aa: CASSLNRILPNEKLFF
cdr3_nt: TGTGCCAGCAGCTTAAACCGGATTTTGCCTAATGAAAAACTGTTTTTT

cdr3_length: 13
j_call: TRBJ2-7
clone_size: many
d_call: TRBD1
v_call: TRBV4-3
cdr3_aa: CASSHLDRGEQYF
cdr3_nt: TGCGCCAGCAGCCATCTGGACAGGGGCGAGCAGTACTTC

cdr3_length: 13
j_call: TRBJ2-5
clone_size: many
d_call: -
v_call: TRBV19
cdr3_aa: CASSTGRRETQYF
cdr3_nt: TGTGCCAGTAGTACCGGACGGAGGGAGACCCAGTACTTC

cdr3_length: 15
j_call: TRBJ2-7
clone_size: many
d_call: -
v_call: TRBV6-1
cdr3_aa: CASSEEYYRPPEQYF
cdr3_nt: TGTGCCAGCAGTGAAGAGTACTATAGACCCCCCGAGCAGTACTTC

cdr3_length: 14
j_call: TRBJ2-5
clone_size: many
d_call: -
v_call: TRBV27
cdr3_aa: CASSLGGTKETQYF
cdr3_nt: TGTGCCAGCAGTTTAGGCGGGACAAAAGAGACCCAGTACTTC

cdr3_length: 16
j_call: TRBJ2-6
clone_size: many
d_call: -
v_call: TRBV24-1
cdr3_aa: CATSDPQGPGANVLTF
cdr3_nt: TGTGCCACCAGTGACCCACAGGGTCCCGGGGCCAACGTCCTGACTTTC

cdr3_length: 17
j_call: TRBJ1-5
clone_size: many
d_call: -
v_call: TRBV4-1
cdr3_aa: CASSQAWTSASNQPQHF
cdr3_nt: TGCGCCAGCAGCCAAGCTTGGACCTCCGCTAGCAATCAGCCCCAGCATTTT

cdr3_length: 16
j_call: TRBJ1-1
clone_size: few
d_call: -
v_call: TRBV10-3
cdr3_aa: CAIRNRVVPGGTEAFF
cdr3_nt: TGTGCCATCAGAAACAGGGTTGTACCTGGGGGTACTGAAGCTTTCTTT

cdr3_length: 17
j_call: TRBJ1-1
clone_size: many
d_call: -
v_call: TRBV11-1
cdr3_aa: CASSPTLQGGQDTEAFF
cdr3_nt: TGTGCCAGCAGCCCTACTCTTCAAGGGGGGCAGGACACTGAAGCTTTCTTT

cdr3_length: 14
j_call: TRBJ1-2
clone_size: many
d_call: -
v_call: TRBV11-3
cdr3_aa: CASSSPGRDYGYTF
cdr3_nt: TGTGCCAGCAGCTCCCCGGGCAGAGACTATGGCTACACCTTC

cdr3_length: 13
j_call: TRBJ2-7
clone_size: once
d_call: TRBD2
v_call: TRBV20-1
cdr3_aa: CSATGLASYEQYF
cdr3_nt: TGCAGTGCCACGGGACTAGCCTCCTACGAGCAGTACTTC

cdr3_length: 13
j_call: TRBJ1-2
clone_size: many
d_call: TRBD1
v_call: TRBV6-4
cdr3_aa: CASSRTGGIGYTF
cdr3_nt: TGTGCCAGCAGTAGGACAGGGGGCATTGGCTACACCTTC

cdr3_length: 12
j_call: TRBJ1-3
clone_size: -
d_call: -
v_call: TRBV4-1
cdr3_aa: CASSRPGNTIYF
cdr3_nt: TGCGCCAGCAGCCGCCCTGGGAACACCATATATTTT

cdr3_length: 17
j_call: TRBJ2-5
clone_size: many
d_call: TRBD2
v_call: TRBV12-3/TRBV12-4
cdr3_aa: CASSRLAGRGLQETQYF
cdr3_nt: TGTGCCAGCAGTCGACTAGCGGGAAGAGGACTCCAAGAGACCCAGTACTTC

cdr3_length: 13
j_call: TRBJ1-3
clone_size: many
d_call: -
v_call: TRBV10-1
cdr3_aa: CASSEHSGNTIYF
cdr3_nt: TGCGCCAGCAGTGAACACTCTGGAAACACCATATATTTT

cdr3_length: 14
j_call: TRBJ2-5
clone_size: -
d_call: TRBD2
v_call: TRBV4-3
cdr3_aa: CASSQTSGLEIQYF
cdr3_nt: TGCGCCAGCAGCCAGACTAGCGGCTTAGAGATCCAGTACTTC

cdr3_length: 12
j_call: TRBJ1-1
clone_size: many
d_call: -
v_call: TRBV4-2
cdr3_aa: CASSQDRFEAFF
cdr3_nt: TGTGCCAGCAGCCAAGATCGATTCGAAGCTTTCTTT

cdr3_length: 14
j_call: TRBJ1-2
clone_size: many
d_call: TRBD1
v_call: TRBV2
cdr3_aa: CASISPGQNYGYTF
cdr3_nt: TGTGCCAGCATTTCGCCGGGACAGAACTATGGCTACACCTTC

cdr3_length: 13
j_call: TRBJ2-7
clone_size: many
d_call: TRBD1
v_call: TRBV2
cdr3_aa: CASSGGQGGEQYF
cdr3_nt: TGTGCCAGCAGCGGCGGACAGGGAGGCGAGCAGTACTTC

cdr3_length: 15
j_call: TRBJ1-1
clone_size: many
d_call: TRBD1
v_call: TRBV6-1
cdr3_aa: CASRRTGVRLTEAFF
cdr3_nt: TGTGCCAGCAGACGGACAGGGGTAAGGCTCACTGAAGCTTTCTTT

cdr3_length: 15
j_call: TRBJ2-7
clone_size: many
d_call: -
v_call: TRBV11-2
cdr3_aa: CASILRTERTYEQYF
cdr3_nt: TGTGCCAGCATCCTTCGGACAGAAAGAACCTACGAGCAGTACTTC

cdr3_length: 13
j_call: TRBJ2-5
clone_size: many
d_call: -
v_call: TRBV5-1
cdr3_aa: CASNRDGQETQYF
cdr3_nt: TGCGCCAGCAATAGGGACGGGCAAGAGACCCAGTACTTC

cdr3_length: 12
j_call: TRBJ1-6
clone_size: few
d_call: -
v_call: TRBV12-3/TRBV12-4
cdr3_aa: CASRVSVSPLHF
cdr3_nt: TGTGCCAGCCGGGTCAGCGTTTCACCCCTCCACTTT

cdr3_length: 11
j_call: TRBJ1-2
clone_size: many
d_call: -
v_call: TRBV5-1
cdr3_aa: CASSSAHGYTF
cdr3_nt: TGCGCCAGCAGCTCGGCTCATGGCTACACCTTC

cdr3_length: 12
j_call: TRBJ1-3
clone_size: many
d_call: -
v_call: TRBV3-1
cdr3_aa: CASAGYGNTIYF
cdr3_nt: TGTGCCAGCGCAGGGTACGGAAACACCATATATTTT

cdr3_length: 14
j_call: TRBJ2-7
clone_size: -
d_call: -
v_call: TRBV2
cdr3_aa: CASSHRGQTYEQYF
cdr3_nt: TGTGCCAGCAGCCACCGGGGTCAGACCTACGAGCAGTACTTC

cdr3_length: 13
j_call: TRBJ1-1
clone_size: many
d_call: -
v_call: TRBV7-2
cdr3_aa: CASSSQGYTEAFF
cdr3_nt: TGTGCCAGCAGCTCACAGGGTTACACTGAAGCTTTCTTT

cdr3_length: 14
j_call: TRBJ1-1
clone_size: -
d_call: TRBD1
v_call: TRBV12-3/TRBV12-4
cdr3_aa: CASRDLQGSTEAFF
cdr3_nt: TGTGCCAGCAGGGATCTACAGGGGAGTACTGAAGCTTTCTTT

cdr3_length: 14
j_call: TRBJ2-5
clone_size: many
d_call: -
v_call: TRBV18
cdr3_aa: CASSDGRRQETQYF
cdr3_nt: TGTGCCAGCTCAGATGGACGGAGACAAGAGACCCAGTACTTC

cdr3_length: 16
j_call: TRBJ1-1
clone_size: few
d_call: TRBD1
v_call: TRBV18
cdr3_aa: CASSPLPDRANTEAFF
cdr3_nt: TGTGCCAGCTCACCCTTGCCCGACAGGGCTAACACTGAAGCTTTCTTT

cdr3_length: 14
j_call: TRBJ2-7
clone_size: -
d_call: TRBD1
v_call: TRBV4-2
cdr3_aa: CASSPLEGADEQYF
cdr3_nt: TGTGCCAGCAGCCCCCTTGAGGGGGCTGACGAGCAGTACTTC

cdr3_length: 17
j_call: TRBJ2-5
clone_size: many
d_call: TRBD2
v_call: TRBV6-2/TRBV6-3
cdr3_aa: CASSYEVAGVTVETQYF
cdr3_nt: TGTGCCAGCAGTTACGAGGTAGCGGGGGTCACCGTGGAGACCCAGTACTTC

cdr3_length: 12
j_call: TRBJ2-5
clone_size: many
d_call: TRBD1
v_call: TRBV2
cdr3_aa: CASSDRGRTQYF
cdr3_nt: TGTGCCAGCAGCGACAGGGGACGGACCCAGTACTTC

cdr3_length: 18
j_call: TRBJ2-7
clone_size: many
d_call: TRBD2
v_call: TRBV6-5
cdr3_aa: CASSYSEGSGRPPYEQYF
cdr3_nt: TGTGCCAGCAGTTACTCCGAGGGTAGCGGGAGGCCACCCTACGAGCAGTACTTC